This TCR beta chain was retrieved from a study of OX40 agonist ivuxolimab in advanced cancers. Regarding the complete study: Ivuxolimab, which targeted the costimulatory receptor OX40 (CD134), was an agonistic, fully human IgG2 monoclonal antibody. Intravenous ivuxolimab was administered to patients every 2 weeks at six dose levels: 0.01, 0.1, 0.3, 1.5, 3 and 10 mg/kg. Of the approximately 54 patients in dose escalation, about 20 had hepatocellular carcinoma, about 15 had melanoma, 9 had renal cell carcinoma and 9 had head and neck cancer. A male proportion of roughly 80% and a mean age of approximately 60 years, ranging from about 20 to 79, were recorded for the dose-escalation cohort. Patients were allowed to have had prior anti-PD-1, anti-PD-L1 or anti-CTLA-4 therapy, and roughly two fifths of the dose-escalation patients had been treated with checkpoint inhibitors. Partial responses were achieved by three dose-escalation patients, of whom one had hepatocellular carcinoma and two had cutaneous melanoma. Peripheral TCRbeta sequencing was intended to test whether TCR sequence diversity was altered and clonal T-cell expansion was caused by ivuxolimab. The paper covers the monotherapy dose-escalation part of the phase I ivuxolimab trial, which included N ≈ 57 patients. The investigation overall reported the following: At doses of 0.1 to 3.0 mg/kg, clonal expansion of both CD4+ and CD8+ T cells in blood was seen between baseline and week 6. Partial responders in the 0.1-3.0 mg/kg groups had among the lowest normalized peripheral clonal expansion, especially among CD8+ T cells. Low levels of normalized T-cell clonal expansion were also seen in some patients who did not respond. The antigen specificity of the peripheral T cells that underwent clonal expansion was not determined. After ivuxolimab, expanded clones were on average more numerous among CD8+ T cells than among CD4+ T cells.

The trial excluded patients who had a history of autoimmune disease or were on systemic immunosuppression. In every dose cohort, peripheral blood was drawn for TCR sequencing at baseline, cycle 4 day 1, and cycle 7 day 1. Samples came from an open-label, multicenter, first-in-human phase I dose-escalation trial of ivuxolimab. Adults with locally advanced or metastatic melanoma, renal cell, hepatocellular, or head and neck squamous cell carcinoma were enrolled in the trial. Before TCR sequencing, CD4+ and CD8+ T cells were separately sorted from peripheral blood. The CDR3 covers 15 residues, taking in both the cysteine and the phenylalanine. Of all the DNA, just the CDR3 is kept, 45 bases in frame from base 1. The V end loses 8 bases and the J end loses 0 bases, and a stretch of 16 bases separates them. The germline V gene (reference sequence) specifies MNHNY as CDR1 and SVGAGI as CDR2. Genomic DNA was extracted from sorted cells for sequencing of the TCRbeta CDR3 region. The immunoSEQ Assay was used for sequencing of TCRbeta CDR3 regions. In its TCRdb copy, this immuneACCESS table keeps in-frame sequences only and misses some clones. Where compared with another copy, unresolved V genes explain less than half of these, and the others have no known cause. The sample records tens of thousands of clones, about 88% of which are singletons. The ten largest make up roughly 3.4% of the sample.

On this clone: Its specific antigen is unknown. Base qualities are not at hand, and no much larger clone is one base apart.

This TCR came from an adult with an advanced solid tumor such as melanoma, head and neck, liver or kidney cancer. The sample here was CD4+ or CD8+ T cells sorted from blood, taken in a trial of the OX40 agonist ivuxolimab. This receptor chain uses TRBV6-6 and TRBJ1-1, and possibly TRBD1, on 6 matching bases. The nucleotide sequence is given as TGTGCCAGCCTCCCGGGGGCTTCTTTGAACACTGAAGCTTTCTTT. It is translated as CASLPGASLNTEAFF.